This T cell receptor beta chain derives from a study of shared clonotypes between healthy human individuals. The split of CD4+ cells yielded CD45RA+ naive and CD45RA-negative memory subsets. The CDR3 is 14 residues long. Germline CDR1 and CDR2: SGHAT and FQNNGV. The V segment lost 2 bases and the J segment 7 bases; nucleotides outside the gene matches: 8. The sorted-subset replicate PCRs were given around 0.2 ug DNA, which is approximately 30,000 T cell genomes. Measured with immunoSEQ multiplex PCR; TCRdb has only the in-frame clones, and not every one. The sample records fewer than 1.6 million clones, approximately 98.5% being singletons. Points from the study as a whole: Collection of samples was limited to blood; tissue repertoires likely differ. Among non-shared clonotypes, generation probabilities were lower than among those shared by all four donors.

The sample holds one count of this clone. No antigen is known for it. The gene calls are TRBV11-2 and TRBJ2-7; 7 bases are a match to TRBD1. The specimen was naive CD4+ T cells sorted from blood. Subset defined: CD45RA+ positively selected. This clonotype originated in a man aged 25 to 45 in good health. The CDR3 spells CASSLSGQYWEQYF. CDR3 sequence (DNA): TGTGCCAGCAGCTTATCGGGACAGTATTGGGAGCAGTACTTC.